This T cell receptor beta chain was observed in a study of cytomegalovirus exposure and HLA in healthy donors. Study-wide findings and caveats: Later, an analysis found that TCR clusters from the first cohort tended to co-occur in the 130 or so validation repertoires. TCR beta chains numbering 164 were designated cytomegalovirus-associated. Most sequenced TCRs were rare (though some public TCRs occurred in many donors). Specific recognition of CMV antigens was confirmed in vitro for a few chains (all CMV-associated).

About this clone: Its antigen is undetermined.

The CDR3 length is 15 residues. Germline V CDR1 and CDR2: LGHNA, YSLEER. The trim removed 1 base at V and 7 bases at J, leaving 3 bases unmatched. Profiling relied on immunoSEQ multiplex PCR, and the TCRdb table lists in-frame clones only, not all of them. The sample holds 180,000 or so clones, 86% seen once. This TCR came from a man aged 30 to 39 in good health and CMV-seropositive. Material for sequencing was PBMCs. The chain carries TRBV4-3 and TRBJ2-4; 11 positions match TRBD1. In nucleotides, the CDR3 is TGCGCCAGCAGCCAAGGGACAGGGGGCCGGAACATTCAGTACTTC. Amino acid sequence: CASSQGTGGRNIQYF.